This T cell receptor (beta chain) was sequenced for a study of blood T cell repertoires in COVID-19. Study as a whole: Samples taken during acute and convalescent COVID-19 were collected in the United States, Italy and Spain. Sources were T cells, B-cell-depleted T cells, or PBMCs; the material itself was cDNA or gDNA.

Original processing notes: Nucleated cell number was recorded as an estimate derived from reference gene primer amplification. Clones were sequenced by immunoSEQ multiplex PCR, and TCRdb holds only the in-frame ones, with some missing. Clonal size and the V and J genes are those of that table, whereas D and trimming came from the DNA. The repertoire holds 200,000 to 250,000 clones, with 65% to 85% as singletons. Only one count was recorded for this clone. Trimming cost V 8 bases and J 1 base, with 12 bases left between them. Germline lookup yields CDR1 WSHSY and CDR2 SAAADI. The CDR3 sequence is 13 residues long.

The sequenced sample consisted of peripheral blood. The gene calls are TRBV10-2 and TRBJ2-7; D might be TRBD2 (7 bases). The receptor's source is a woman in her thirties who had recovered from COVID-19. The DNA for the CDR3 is TGCGCCAGCTGGGGGCGGGGGTCCTACGAGCAGTACTTC. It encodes CASWGRGSYEQYF.